The TCR beta chain under discussion was sequenced for a study of shared clonotypes between healthy human individuals. Negatively enriched CD4+ T cells were divided by CD45RA into naive and memory. The count of this clone is one. Sequencing was performed with immunoSEQ multiplex PCR; in TCRdb, only in-frame clones are kept and a portion is missing. The sample lists over a million clones, roughly 75% occurring once. The CDR3 spans 15 residues. Germline-derived CDR1 and CDR2 are MNHNS and SASEGT. V lost 6 bases, J lost 0 bases, and 13 bases lay in between. Input material: memory CD4+ T cells sorted from blood. Subset in this sample: CD45RA-negative fraction. The V call is TRBV6-1, the J call TRBJ2-3, with a weak D call TRBD2 (6 bases). The TCR comes from a young man in good health. DNA of the CDR3: TGTGCCAGCAGGGCCTCGGCGGGGAGCACAGATACGCAGTATTTT. Translation gives CASRASAGSTDTQYF.